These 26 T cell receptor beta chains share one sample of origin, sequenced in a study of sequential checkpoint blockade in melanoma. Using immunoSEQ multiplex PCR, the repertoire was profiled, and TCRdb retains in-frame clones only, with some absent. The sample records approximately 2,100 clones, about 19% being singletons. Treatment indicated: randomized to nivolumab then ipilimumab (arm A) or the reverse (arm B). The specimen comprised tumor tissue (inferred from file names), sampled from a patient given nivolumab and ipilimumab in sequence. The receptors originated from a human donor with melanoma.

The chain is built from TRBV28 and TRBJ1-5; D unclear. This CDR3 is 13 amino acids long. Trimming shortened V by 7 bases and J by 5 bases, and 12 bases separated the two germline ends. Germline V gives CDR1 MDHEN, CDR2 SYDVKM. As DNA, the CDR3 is TGTGCCAGCATCGACCTAGCGGATCAGCCCCAGCATTTT. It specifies CASIDLADQPQHF. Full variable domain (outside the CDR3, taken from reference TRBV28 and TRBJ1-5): DVKVTQSSRYLVKRTGEKVFLECVQDMDHENMFWYRQDPGLGLRLIYFSYDVKMKEKGDIPEGYSVSREKKERFSLILESASTNQTSMYLCASIDLADQPQHFGDGTRLSIL.

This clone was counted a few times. DNA for the CDR3: TGTGCCAGCAGCCCTTCATGGACAGGTCACGCCTATGGCTACACCTTC. Translation: CASSPSWTGHAYGYTF. The chain couples TRBV11-3 to TRBJ1-2, with TRBD1 matching 7 bases. CDR3 length: 16 amino acids. Germline V lookup: CDR1 SGHNT, CDR2 YENEEA. Germline trimming cut 5 bases from V and 4 bases from J; bases unmatched to any gene: 13.

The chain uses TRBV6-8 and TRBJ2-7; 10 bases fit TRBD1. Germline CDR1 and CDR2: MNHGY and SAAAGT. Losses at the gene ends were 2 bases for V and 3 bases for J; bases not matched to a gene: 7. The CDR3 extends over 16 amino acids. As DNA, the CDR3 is TGTGCCAGCAGTTACGTCTTGGGGACAGGGGACTACGAGCAGTACTTC. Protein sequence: CASSYVLGTGDYEQYF.

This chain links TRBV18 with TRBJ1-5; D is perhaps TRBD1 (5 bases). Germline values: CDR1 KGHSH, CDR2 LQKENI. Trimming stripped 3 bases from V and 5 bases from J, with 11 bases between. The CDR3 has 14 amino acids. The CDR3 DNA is TGTGCCAGCTCACCGTTAGAAGGGGATCAGCCCCAGCATTTT. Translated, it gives CASSPLEGDQPQHF.

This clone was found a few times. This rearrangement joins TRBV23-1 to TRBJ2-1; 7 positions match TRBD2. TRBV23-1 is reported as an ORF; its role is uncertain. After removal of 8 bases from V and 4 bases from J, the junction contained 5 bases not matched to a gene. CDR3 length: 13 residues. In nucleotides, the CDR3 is TGCGCCAGCCGAGCGGGGTCTTACAATGAGCAGTTCTTC. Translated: CASRAGSYNEQFF.

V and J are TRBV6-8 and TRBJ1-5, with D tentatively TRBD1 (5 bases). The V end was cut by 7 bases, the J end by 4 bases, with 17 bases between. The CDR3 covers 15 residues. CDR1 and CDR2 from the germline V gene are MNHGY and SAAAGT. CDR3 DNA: TGTGCCAGCATTAAGACAGCTGAAATTAATCAGCCCCAGCATTTT. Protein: CASIKTAEINQPQHF.

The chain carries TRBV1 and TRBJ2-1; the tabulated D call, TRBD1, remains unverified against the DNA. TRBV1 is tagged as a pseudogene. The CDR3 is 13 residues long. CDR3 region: CASRAGTDGEQFF. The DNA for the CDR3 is TGCGCCAGCAGGGCCGGGACAGATGGTGAGCAGTTCTTC.

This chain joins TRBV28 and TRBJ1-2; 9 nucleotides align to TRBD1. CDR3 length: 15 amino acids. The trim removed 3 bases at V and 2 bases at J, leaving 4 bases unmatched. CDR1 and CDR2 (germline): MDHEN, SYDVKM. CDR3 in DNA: TGTGCCAGCAGTTTCTTCGGGACAGGGAACTATGGCTACACCTTC. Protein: CASSFFGTGNYGYTF.

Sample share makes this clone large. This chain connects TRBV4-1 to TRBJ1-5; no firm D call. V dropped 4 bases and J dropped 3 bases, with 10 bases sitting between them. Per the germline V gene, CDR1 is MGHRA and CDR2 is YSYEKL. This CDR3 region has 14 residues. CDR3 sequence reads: CASSRASPNQPQHF. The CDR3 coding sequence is TGCGCCAGCAGCCGAGCCAGCCCCAATCAGCCCCAGCATTTT.

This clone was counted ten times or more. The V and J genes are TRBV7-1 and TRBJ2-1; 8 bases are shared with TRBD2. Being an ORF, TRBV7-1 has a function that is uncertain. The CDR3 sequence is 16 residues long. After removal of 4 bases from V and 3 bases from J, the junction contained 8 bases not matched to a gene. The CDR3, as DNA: TGTGCCAGCAGCTTAAAGGCCAGCGGGAGCTACAATGAGCAGTTCTTC. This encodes CASSLKASGSYNEQFF.

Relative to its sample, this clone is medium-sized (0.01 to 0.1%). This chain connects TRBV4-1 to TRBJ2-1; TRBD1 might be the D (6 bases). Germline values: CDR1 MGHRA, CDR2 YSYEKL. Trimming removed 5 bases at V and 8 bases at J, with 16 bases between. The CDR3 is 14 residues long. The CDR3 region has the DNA TGCGCCAGCAGCGGACAGTATAACCAGGATGAGCAGTTCTTC. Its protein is CASSGQYNQDEQFF.

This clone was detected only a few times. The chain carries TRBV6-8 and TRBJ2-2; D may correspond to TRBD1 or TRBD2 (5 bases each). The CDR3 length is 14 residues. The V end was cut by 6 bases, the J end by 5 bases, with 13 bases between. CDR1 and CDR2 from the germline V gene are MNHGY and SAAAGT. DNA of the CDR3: TGTGCCAGCAGCGATCTGGGGGTAACCGGGGAGCTGTTTTTT. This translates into CASSDLGVTGELFF.

CDR3 DNA sequence: TGTGCCAGTAGTATCGACAGTTGGGAGACCCAGTACTTC. Encoded protein: CASSIDSWETQYF. The genes are TRBV19 and TRBJ2-5; TRBD1 might be the D (5 bases). The CDR3 has 13 residues. V was pared by 3 bases and J by 5 bases, with 10 bases between. Germline V CDR1 and CDR2: LNHDA, SQIVND (reference sequence).

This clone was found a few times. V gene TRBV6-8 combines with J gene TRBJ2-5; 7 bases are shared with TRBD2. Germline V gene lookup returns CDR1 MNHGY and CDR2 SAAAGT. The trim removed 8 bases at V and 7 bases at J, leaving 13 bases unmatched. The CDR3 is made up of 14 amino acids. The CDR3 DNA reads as TGTGCCAGCGGTCCTCTATCCGGCGGGGGGACCCAGTACTTC. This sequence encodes CASGPLSGGGTQYF.

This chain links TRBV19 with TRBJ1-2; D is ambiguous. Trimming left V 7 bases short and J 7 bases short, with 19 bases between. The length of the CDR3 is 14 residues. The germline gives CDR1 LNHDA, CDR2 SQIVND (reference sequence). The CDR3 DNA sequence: TGTGCCAGTAAATCCGCAGTGGGGTTGGGTGGCTACACCTTC. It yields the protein CASKSAVGLGGYTF.

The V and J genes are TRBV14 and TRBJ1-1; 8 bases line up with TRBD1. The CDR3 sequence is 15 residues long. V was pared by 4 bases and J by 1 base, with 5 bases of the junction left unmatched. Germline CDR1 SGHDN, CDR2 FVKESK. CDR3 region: CASSRGQGPNTEAFF. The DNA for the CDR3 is TGTGCCAGCAGCCGAGGACAGGGACCGAACACTGAAGCTTTCTTT. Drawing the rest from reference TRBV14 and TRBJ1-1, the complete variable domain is EAGVTQFPSHSVIEKGQTVTLRCDPISGHDNLYWYRRVMGKEIKFLLHFVKESKQDESGMPNNRFLAERTGGTYSTLKVQPAELEDSGVYFCASSRGQGPNTEAFFGQGTRLTVV.

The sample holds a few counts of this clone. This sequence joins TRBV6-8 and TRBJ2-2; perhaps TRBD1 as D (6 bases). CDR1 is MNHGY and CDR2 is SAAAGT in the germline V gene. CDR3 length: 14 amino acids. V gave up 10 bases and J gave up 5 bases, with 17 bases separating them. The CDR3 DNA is TGTGCCATCAGCCCCCGGACAGAGACCGGGGAGCTGTTTTTT. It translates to CAISPRTETGELFF.

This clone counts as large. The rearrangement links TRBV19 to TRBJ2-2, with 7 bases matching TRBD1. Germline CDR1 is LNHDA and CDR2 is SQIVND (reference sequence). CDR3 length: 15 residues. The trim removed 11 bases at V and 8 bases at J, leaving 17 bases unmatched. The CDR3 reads CASCWYAGGSGELFF. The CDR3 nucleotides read TGTGCCTCCTGTTGGTATGCAGGGGGTTCAGGGGAGCTGTTTTTT.

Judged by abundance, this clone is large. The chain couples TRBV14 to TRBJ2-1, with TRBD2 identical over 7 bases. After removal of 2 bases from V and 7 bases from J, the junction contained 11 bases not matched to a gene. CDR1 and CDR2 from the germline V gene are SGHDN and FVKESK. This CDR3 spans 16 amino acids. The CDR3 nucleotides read TGTGCCAGCAGCCAAATCCAACTAGCGATACAGAATGAGCAGTTCTTC. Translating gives CASSQIQLAIQNEQFF.

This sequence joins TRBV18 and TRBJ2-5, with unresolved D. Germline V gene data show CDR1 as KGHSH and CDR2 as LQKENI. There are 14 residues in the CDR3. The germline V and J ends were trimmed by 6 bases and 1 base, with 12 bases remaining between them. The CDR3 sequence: CASSPPRFQETQYF. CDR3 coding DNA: TGTGCCAGCTCCCCGCCACGGTTCCAAGAGACCCAGTACTTC.

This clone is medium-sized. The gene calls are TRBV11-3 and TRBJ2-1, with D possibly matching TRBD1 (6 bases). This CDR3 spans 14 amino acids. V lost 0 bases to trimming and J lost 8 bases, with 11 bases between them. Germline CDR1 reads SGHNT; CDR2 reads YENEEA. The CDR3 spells CASSLEDSIYEQFF. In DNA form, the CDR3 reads TGTGCCAGCAGCTTAGAGGACAGTATCTATGAGCAGTTCTTC.

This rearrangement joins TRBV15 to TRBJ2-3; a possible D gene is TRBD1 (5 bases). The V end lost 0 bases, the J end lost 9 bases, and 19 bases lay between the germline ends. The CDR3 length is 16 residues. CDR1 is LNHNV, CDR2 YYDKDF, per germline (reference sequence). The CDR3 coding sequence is TGTGCCACCAGCAGAGACAAGGACATATTAATGGCGACGCAGTATTTT. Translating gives CATSRDKDILMATQYF.

CDR3 region: CASSPLPGPTYEQYF. DNA of the CDR3: TGCGCCAGCAGCCCCCTCCCGGGACCGACTTACGAGCAGTACTTC. This rearrangement joins TRBV5-1 to TRBJ2-7; TRBD1 or TRBD2 may be the D gene (5 bases each). The CDR3 has 15 residues. Per the germline V gene, CDR1 is SGHRS and CDR2 is YFSETQ. The V end lost 4 bases, the J end lost 4 bases, and 18 bases lay between the germline ends.

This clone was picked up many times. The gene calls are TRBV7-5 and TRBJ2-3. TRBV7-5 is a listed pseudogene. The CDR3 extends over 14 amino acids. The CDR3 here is CASGAGLGTDTQYF. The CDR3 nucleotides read TGTGCCAGCGGGGCCGGACTGGGCACAGATACGCAGTATTTT.

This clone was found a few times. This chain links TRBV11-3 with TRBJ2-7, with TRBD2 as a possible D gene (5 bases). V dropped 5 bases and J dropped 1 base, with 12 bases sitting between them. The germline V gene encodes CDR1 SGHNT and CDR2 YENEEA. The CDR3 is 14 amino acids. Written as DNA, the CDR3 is TGTGCCAGCAGCCTCTACTCGGGGTCCTACGAGCAGTACTTC. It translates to CASSLYSGSYEQYF.

CDR3 region: CASRDSQETQYF. The CDR3, as DNA: TGTGCCAGCCGGGACAGCCAAGAGACCCAGTACTTC. The chain joins TRBV6-8 to TRBJ2-5; TRBD1 matches at 7 bases. The germline gives CDR1 MNHGY, CDR2 SAAAGT. Trimming at V came to 8 bases and at J to 1 base, leaving 1 base not matched to a gene. The CDR3 has 12 residues.